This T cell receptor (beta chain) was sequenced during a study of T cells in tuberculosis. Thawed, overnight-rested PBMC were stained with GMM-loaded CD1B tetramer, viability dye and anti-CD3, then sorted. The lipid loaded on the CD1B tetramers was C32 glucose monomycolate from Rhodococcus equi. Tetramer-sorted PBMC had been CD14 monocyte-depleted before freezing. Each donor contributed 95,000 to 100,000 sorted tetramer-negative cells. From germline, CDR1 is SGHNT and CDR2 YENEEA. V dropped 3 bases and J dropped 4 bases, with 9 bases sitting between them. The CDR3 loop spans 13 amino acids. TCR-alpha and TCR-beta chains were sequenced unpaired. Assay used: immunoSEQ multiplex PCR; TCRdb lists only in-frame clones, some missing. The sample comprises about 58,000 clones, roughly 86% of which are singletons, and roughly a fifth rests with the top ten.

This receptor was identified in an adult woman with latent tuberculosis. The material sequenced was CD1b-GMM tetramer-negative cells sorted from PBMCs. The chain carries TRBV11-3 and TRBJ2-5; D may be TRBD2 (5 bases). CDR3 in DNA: TGTGCCAGCAGCTTCGGGATGGGAGAGACCCAGTACTTC. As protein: CASSFGMGETQYF.